This T cell receptor beta chain was sequenced during a study of blood T cell repertoires in COVID-19. Study context: COVID-19 samples collected from the United States, Italy and Spain covered acute and convalescent phases. PBMCs, B-cell-depleted T cells, or T cells were the source of the cDNA or gDNA that made up the material.

Under the authors' procedure: Reference gene primer amplification gave estimated nucleated cell counts. Libraries were prepared by immunoSEQ multiplex PCR; TCRdb keeps only in-frame clonotypes and omits some of them. Clone size and V and J calls were adopted from that table, with D and trimming inferred from the DNA. The sample lists approximately 140,000 clones; 80% to 90% were seen once. The CDR3 runs to 16 residues. V was pared by 3 bases and J by 1 base, with 8 bases of the junction left unmatched. CDR1 and CDR2 from the germline V gene are LNHDA and SQIVND (reference sequence). Sequenced sample: peripheral blood. The V and J genes are TRBV19 and TRBJ2-7; 8 bases are shared with TRBD2. This clonotype originated in a woman aged 60-70 years with acute or convalescent COVID-19. Here the CDR3 reads CASSMTSGGLSYEQYF. The CDR3 coding sequence is TGTGCCAGTAGTATGACTTCGGGGGGGCTTTCCTACGAGCAGTACTTC.